Each of the 23 T cell receptor beta chains below was sequenced from the same sample in a study of shared clonotypes between healthy human individuals. Using immunoSEQ multiplex PCR, the repertoire was profiled, and TCRdb retains in-frame clones only, with some absent. The top ten hold about 0.34% of the sample, which has some 2.4 million clones, roughly 93% seen once. Sequenced input: naive CD4+ T cells from PBMCs. Subset: CD45RA+ positively selected. The receptors were sampled from a man between 18 and 35 years old in good health. Some clones in this sample may be carry-over from other donors' samples.

This clone has a single count. CDR3 residues: CSVPDVRNMNTEAFF. In nucleotides, the CDR3 is TGCAGCGTTCCAGACGTCAGAAATATGAACACTGAAGCTTTCTTT. V and J are TRBV29-1 and TRBJ1-1; D is uncertain. Trimming removed 5 bases at V and 0 bases at J, with 16 bases between. CDR1 is SQVTM and CDR2 is ANQGSEA in the germline V gene. This CDR3 has 15 residues. Together with reference TRBV29-1 and TRBJ1-1, the CDR3 gives the full variable domain: SAVISQKPSRDICQRGTSLTIQCQVDSQVTMMFWYRQQPGQSLTLIATANQGSEATYESGFVIDKFPISRPNLTFSTLTVSNMSPEDSSIYLCSVPDVRNMNTEAFFGQGTRLTVV.

Regarding this clone: This specimen includes other DNA sequences encoding the same CDR3. The chain has TRBV7-9 and TRBJ1-4; perhaps TRBD1 as D (6 bases). The CDR3 loop spans 14 amino acids. Germline loops: CDR1 SEHNR, CDR2 FQNEAQ (reference sequence). The ends were cut back, 2 bases at V and 7 bases at J, with 11 bases in the middle. CDR3 in amino acids: CASSLKGGGEKLFF. The DNA for the CDR3 is TGTGCCAGCAGCTTAAAAGGGGGAGGTGAAAAACTGTTTTTT.

The chain recombines TRBV7-2 with TRBJ1-4; D gene unclear. The germline gives CDR1 SGHTA, CDR2 FQGNSA. This CDR3 has 13 amino acids. V shed 5 bases and J shed 4 bases, with 8 bases lying between them. CDR3 sequence (DNA): TGTGCCAGCAGCGGAGAGAATAATGAAAAACTGTTTTTT. Its translation: CASSGENNEKLFF.

In its sample, this clone was seen once. The rearrangement uses TRBV11-2 and TRBJ2-7, with TRBD1 identical over 12 bases. There are 13 residues in the CDR3. Germline V lookup: CDR1 SGHAT, CDR2 FQNNGV. After removal of 6 bases from V and 5 bases from J, the junction contained 2 bases not matched to a gene. The CDR3 protein is CASRGQGADEQYF. CDR3 DNA: TGTGCCAGCAGGGGACAGGGGGCAGACGAGCAGTACTTC. The whole variable domain, filled in from reference TRBV11-2 and TRBJ2-7, reads EAGVAQSPRYKIIEKRQSVAFWCNPISGHATLYWYQQILGQGPKLLIQFQNNGVVDDSQLPKDRFSAERLKGVDSTLKIQPAKLEDSAVYLCASRGQGADEQYFGPGTRLTVT.

The chain combines TRBV7-9 with TRBJ2-2, with D perhaps matching TRBD1 (5 bases). Trimming took off 8 bases at V and 4 bases at J, with 17 bases between the two ends. The CDR3 has 15 amino acids. Germline V lookup: CDR1 SEHNR, CDR2 FQNEAQ (reference sequence). The DNA for the CDR3 is TGTGCCAGCGCGGTTAGGGGCAGGCGCACCGGGGAGCTGTTTTTT. Its translation: CASAVRGRRTGELFF. Complete variable domain (other parts from reference TRBV7-9 and TRBJ2-2): DTGVSQNPRHKITKRGQNVTFRCDPISEHNRLYWYRQTLGQGPEFLTYFQNEAQLEKSRLLSDRFSAERPKGSFSTLEIQRTEQGDSAMYLCASAVRGRRTGELFFGEGSRLTVL.

The gene calls are TRBV7-8 and TRBJ2-1, with 10 positions matching TRBD2. V gave up 2 bases and J gave up 8 bases; unmatched junction bases: 6. CDR1 is SGHVS and CDR2 is FQNEAQ in the germline V gene. This CDR3 region has 15 residues. CDR3 amino acids: CASSLLAGVMDEQFF. The CDR3 nucleotides read TGTGCCAGCAGCTTACTAGCGGGAGTAATGGATGAGCAGTTCTTC.

The rearrangement uses TRBV9 and TRBJ2-3; 11 bases match TRBD2. After removal of 3 bases from V and 14 bases from J, the junction contained 8 bases not matched to a gene. There are 13 residues in the CDR3. The germline CDR1 and CDR2 sequences are SGDLS and YYNGEE. CDR3 sequence reads: CASSEAGLADRYF. DNA for the CDR3: TGTGCCAGCAGCGAGGCGGGACTAGCGGATCGGTATTTT.

V usage is TRBV27 and J usage is TRBJ2-3, with TRBD2 matching 8 bases. The CDR3 contains 16 residues. V shed 3 bases, J shed 0 bases, and the junction held 5 bases outside the gene matches. Germline loops: CDR1 MNHEY, CDR2 SMNVEV (reference sequence). This chain's CDR3 is CASSFGLARSTDTQYF. The CDR3 DNA reads TGTGCCAGCAGTTTCGGACTAGCCCGGAGCACAGATACGCAGTATTTT.

The chain joins TRBV7-4 to TRBJ2-3; 8 bases agree with TRBD2. CDR1 is SGHVT, CDR2 SQSDAQ, per germline. V was pared by 4 bases and J by 0 bases, with 12 bases of the junction left unmatched. This CDR3 has 18 residues. CDR3 sequence reads: CASSSRAWVAGSTDTQYF. The CDR3 nucleotides read TGTGCCAGCAGCTCCCGGGCTTGGGTAGCGGGGAGCACAGATACGCAGTATTTT.

The V call is TRBV28, the J call TRBJ2-7; TRBD1 aligns across 10 bases. V dropped 7 bases and J dropped 6; count of bases not matched to a gene: 6. CDR3 size: 13 residues. Germline CDR1 MDHEN, CDR2 SYDVKM. This CDR3 is CASIRDRGREQYF. The CDR3 nucleotides read TGTGCCAGCATAAGGGACAGGGGACGCGAGCAGTACTTC.

Remarks on this clone: The same CDR3 can be traced to other DNA sequences in this sample. This chain connects TRBV11-2 to TRBJ1-5; D is unresolved. The V end was cut by 1 base, the J end by 4 bases, with 5 bases between. The germline V gene encodes CDR1 SGHAT and CDR2 FQNNGV. This CDR3 comprises 13 residues. The CDR3 DNA sequence: TGTGCCAGCAGCTTAGGCCAAAATCAGCCCCAGCATTTT. Residues: CASSLGQNQPQHF. Looking up the rest from reference TRBV11-2 and TRBJ1-5 gives the full variable domain: EAGVAQSPRYKIIEKRQSVAFWCNPISGHATLYWYQQILGQGPKLLIQFQNNGVVDDSQLPKDRFSAERLKGVDSTLKIQPAKLEDSAVYLCASSLGQNQPQHFGDGTRLSIL.

This chain joins TRBV28 and TRBJ2-7; D might be TRBD2 (7 bases). The germline V gene has CDR1 MDHEN and CDR2 SYDVKM. This CDR3 is 15 amino acids long. The V and J ends lost 3 bases and 2 bases respectively, with 14 bases between them. The DNA for the CDR3 is TGTGCCAGCAGTTTTGGGCAGGGGACTACCTACGAGCAGTACTTC. Amino acids: CASSFGQGTTYEQYF.

The J gene is TRBJ1-2, the V gene TRBV10-2; D perhaps matches TRBD1 (5 bases). The CDR3 extends over 15 amino acids. Trimming stripped 4 bases from V and 4 bases from J, with 16 bases between. Per the germline V gene, CDR1 is WSHSY and CDR2 is SAAADI. Written as DNA, the CDR3 is TGCGCCAGCAGTGTTATGAGGGGCTCGAGCTATGGCTACACCTTC. It specifies CASSVMRGSSYGYTF.

Here the CDR3 reads CASSEWEGRDYGYTF. The CDR3 coding sequence is TGTGCCAGCAGTGAATGGGAGGGGCGGGACTATGGCTACACCTTC. The chain couples TRBV6-1 to TRBJ1-2, with D possibly matching TRBD1 (5 bases). V lost 2 bases and J lost 3, with 13 bases in between. Germline-derived CDR1 and CDR2 are MNHNS and SASEGT. This CDR3 spans 15 amino acids.

The CDR3 here is CASTVLMADTQYF. The CDR3 bases are TGTGCCAGCACCGTTCTGATGGCAGATACGCAGTATTTT. This chain connects TRBV7-2 to TRBJ2-3; D unclear. V was clipped by 7 bases and J by 4 bases, with 12 bases between them. The CDR3 runs to 13 residues. Germline CDR1 SGHTA, CDR2 FQGNSA. Using reference TRBV7-2 and TRBJ2-3 for the parts outside the CDR3, the full variable domain is GAGVSQSPSNKVTEKGKDVELRCDPISGHTALYWYRQSLGQGLEFLIYFQGNSAPDKSGLPSDRFSAERTGGSVSTLTIQRTQQEDSAVYLCASTVLMADTQYFGPGTRLTVL.

This clone was found once. The chain employs TRBV6-6 and TRBJ2-3; the D gene could be TRBD1 or TRBD2 (6 bases each). Germline CDR1 MNHNY, CDR2 SVGAGI (reference sequence). This CDR3 comprises 16 residues. Trimming stripped 0 bases from V and 1 base from J, with 11 bases between. The CDR3 DNA sequence: TGTGCCAGCAGTTACTCGACGGGGGCCGGCACAGATACGCAGTATTTT. This gives the protein CASSYSTGAGTDTQYF.

Comments on this clone: The same CDR3 arises from other DNA sequences in this sample as well. This chain uses TRBV11-3 with TRBJ1-1; no clear D gene. The CDR3 covers 13 residues. Trimming shortened V by 1 base and J by 5 bases, and 8 bases separated the two germline ends. Germline-derived CDR1 and CDR2 are SGHNT and YENEEA. The chain's CDR3 is CASSLGRGTEAFF. The CDR3 bases are TGTGCCAGCAGCTTAGGACGGGGTACTGAAGCTTTCTTT.

The chain is built from TRBV7-9 and TRBJ1-4, with TRBD1 as a possible D gene (6 bases). Per germline, CDR1 SEHNR and CDR2 FQNEAQ (reference sequence). The CDR3 loop spans 15 amino acids. The V gene lost 4 bases and the J gene lost 3 bases, with 12 bases spanning the gap. For the CDR3, the DNA is TGTGCCAGCAGCTCCGGGGGGCGGGCTAATGAAAAACTGTTTTTT. Amino acid sequence: CASSSGGRANEKLFF.

The chain is built from TRBV6-5 and TRBJ2-1, with D perhaps matching TRBD2 (6 bases). Trimming removed 4 bases at V and 10 bases at J, with 11 bases between. This CDR3 has 12 amino acids. The V gene's germline CDR1 is MNHEY and CDR2 SVGAGI. In DNA, the CDR3 is TGTGCCAGCAGTTCCTGGGGAGGAGAGCAGTTCTTC. As protein: CASSSWGGEQFF.

This chain joins TRBV9 and TRBJ2-1, with 8 bases identical to TRBD2. CDR3 length equals 15 residues. Germline CDR1 reads SGDLS; CDR2 reads YYNGEE. Unmatched junction bases numbered 7, after V lost 4 bases and J lost 4 bases. The CDR3 region is CASSPRTSRYNEQFF. The CDR3 DNA sequence: TGTGCCAGCAGCCCCCGGACTAGCAGATACAATGAGCAGTTCTTC. Based on the CDR3 plus reference TRBV9 and TRBJ2-1, the full variable domain is DSGVTQTPKHLITATGQRVTLRCSPRSGDLSVYWYQQSLDQGLQFLIQYYNGEERAKGNILERFSAQQFPDLHSELNLSSLELGDSALYFCASSPRTSRYNEQFFGPGTRLTVL.

J is TRBJ1-2 and V is TRBV13; a possible D gene is TRBD1 (5 bases). Germline V gene data show CDR1 as PRHDT and CDR2 as FYEKMQ (reference sequence). Trimming stripped 5 bases from V and 7 bases from J, with 14 bases between. CDR3 length: 13 residues. CDR3 sequence reads: CASSDYLGGGYTF. The CDR3 DNA sequence: TGTGCCAGCAGCGATTACCTGGGGGGTGGCTACACCTTC.

J is TRBJ2-7 and V is TRBV7-2; D unresolved. The CDR3 runs 12 residues. Germline V gene sequence: CDR1 SGHTA, CDR2 FQGNSA. V was shortened by 1 base and J by 4 bases, with 5 bases between the two germline ends. Written as DNA, the CDR3 is TGTGCCAGCAGCTTAGTCTTATACGAGCAGTACTTC. Its translation: CASSLVLYEQYF.

This chain joins TRBV11-2 and TRBJ2-4; 9 bases map to TRBD2. This CDR3 spans 18 amino acids. V lost 0 bases and J lost 0; bases outside the gene matches: 6. CDR1 and CDR2 from the germline V gene are SGHAT and FQNNGV. CDR3 protein: CASSLDLTSGIAKNIQYF. The CDR3 coding sequence is TGTGCCAGCAGCTTAGATCTGACTAGCGGCATAGCCAAAAACATTCAGTACTTC. Variable domain in full (rest from reference TRBV11-2 and TRBJ2-4): EAGVAQSPRYKIIEKRQSVAFWCNPISGHATLYWYQQILGQGPKLLIQFQNNGVVDDSQLPKDRFSAERLKGVDSTLKIQPAKLEDSAVYLCASSLDLTSGIAKNIQYFGAGTRLSVL.